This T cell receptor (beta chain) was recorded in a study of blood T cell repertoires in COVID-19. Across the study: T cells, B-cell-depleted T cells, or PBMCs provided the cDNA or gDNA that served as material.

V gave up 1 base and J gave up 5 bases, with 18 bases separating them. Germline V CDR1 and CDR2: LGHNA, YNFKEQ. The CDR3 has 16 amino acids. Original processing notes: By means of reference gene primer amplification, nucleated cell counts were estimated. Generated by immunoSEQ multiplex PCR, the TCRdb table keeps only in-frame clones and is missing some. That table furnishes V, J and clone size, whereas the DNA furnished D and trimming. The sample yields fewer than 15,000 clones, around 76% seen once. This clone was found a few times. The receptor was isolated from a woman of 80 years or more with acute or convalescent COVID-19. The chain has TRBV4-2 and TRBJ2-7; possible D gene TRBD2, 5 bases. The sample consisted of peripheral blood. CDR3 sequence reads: CASSQVYPASSDEQYF. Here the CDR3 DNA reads TGTGCCAGCAGCCAAGTATACCCAGCTAGCAGTGACGAGCAGTACTTC.